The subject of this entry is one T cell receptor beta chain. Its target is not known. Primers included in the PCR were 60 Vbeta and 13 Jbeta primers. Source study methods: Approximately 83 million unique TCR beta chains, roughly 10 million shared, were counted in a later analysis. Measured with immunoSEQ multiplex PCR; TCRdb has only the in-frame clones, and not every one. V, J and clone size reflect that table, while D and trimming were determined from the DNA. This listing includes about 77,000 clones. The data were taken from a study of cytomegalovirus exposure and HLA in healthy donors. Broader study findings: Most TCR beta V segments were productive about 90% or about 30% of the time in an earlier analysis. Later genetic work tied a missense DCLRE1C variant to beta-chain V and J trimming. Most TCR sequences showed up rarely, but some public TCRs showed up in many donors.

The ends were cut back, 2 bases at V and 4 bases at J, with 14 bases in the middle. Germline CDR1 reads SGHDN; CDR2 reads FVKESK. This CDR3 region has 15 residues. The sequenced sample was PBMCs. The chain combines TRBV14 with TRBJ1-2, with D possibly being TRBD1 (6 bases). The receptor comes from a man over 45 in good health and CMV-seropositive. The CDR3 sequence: CASSQLFGGAYGYTF. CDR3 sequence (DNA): TGTGCCAGCAGCCAATTATTCGGGGGGGCCTATGGCTACACCTTC.